Sequencing of this TCR beta chain was carried out in a study of T cell responses to AZD1222 COVID-19 vaccine. The CDR3 consists of 17 residues. CDR1 is SGHAT, CDR2 FQNNGV, per germline. J gave up 5 bases and V 6 bases, and 17 bases lay outside the gene matches. The analysis combined second doses at about 4 or about 12 weeks. A note on this clone: Its specificity is not known.

Whole-study findings and limits: Clonal diversity may have been underestimated, and the donors were mostly white British, with more females than males. As reported, nearly half of all spike-specific TCRs target variant regions that are unmutated.

Repertoires were generated with immunoSEQ multiplex PCR, while TCRdb's copy carries only in-frame clones and drops some. The table shows about 140,000 clones, with around 90% occurring only once. The starting material was peripheral blood, obtained 28 days after the second AZD1222 dose. The receptor's source is an adult who received the AZD1222 COVID-19 vaccine. The chain has TRBV11-2 and TRBJ2-3, with 7 bases lining up with TRBD2. The chain's CDR3 is CASSRPSAAGDQDTQYF. CDR3 bases: TGTGCCAGCAGTCGCCCGTCCGCGGCGGGAGATCAAGATACGCAGTATTTT.